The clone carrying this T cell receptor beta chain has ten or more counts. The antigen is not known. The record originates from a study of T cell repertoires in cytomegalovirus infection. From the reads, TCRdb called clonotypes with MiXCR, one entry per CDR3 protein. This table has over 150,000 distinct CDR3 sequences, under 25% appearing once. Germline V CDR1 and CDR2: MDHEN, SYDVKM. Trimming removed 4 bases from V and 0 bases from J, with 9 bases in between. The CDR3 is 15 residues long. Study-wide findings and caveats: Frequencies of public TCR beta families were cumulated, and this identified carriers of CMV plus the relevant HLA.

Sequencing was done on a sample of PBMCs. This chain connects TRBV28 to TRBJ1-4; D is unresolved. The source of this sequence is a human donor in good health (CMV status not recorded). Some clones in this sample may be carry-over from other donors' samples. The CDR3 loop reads CASSSSWATNEKLFF. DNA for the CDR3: TGTGCCAGCAGTTCCTCTTGGGCAACTAATGAAAAACTGTTTTTT.